The 26 T cell receptor beta chains given below trace back to one sample, sequenced in a study of blood T cell repertoires in COVID-19. Some clones are missing from TCRdb's copy, which holds only in-frame ones; the method was immunoSEQ multiplex PCR. The data contain about 98,000 clones, roughly 81% of them seen just once; the ten biggest clones take up less than 10%. Material for sequencing was peripheral blood. Source of these receptors: a man in his forties or fifties with active or convalescent COVID-19.

This chain links TRBV7-9 with TRBJ1-5; the D is unclear. Trimming left V 2 bases short and J 6 bases short, with 8 bases between. CDR3 length equals 13 residues. Germline values: CDR1 SEHNR, CDR2 FQNEAQ (reference sequence). CDR3 amino acids: CASSLIEGQPQHF. Here the CDR3 DNA reads TGTGCCAGCAGCTTAATTGAGGGTCAGCCCCAGCATTTT.

This chain connects TRBV9 to TRBJ1-2, with D perhaps matching TRBD1 (5 bases). V lost 4 bases and J lost 5, with 9 bases in between. The germline gives CDR1 SGDLS, CDR2 YYNGEE. This CDR3 has 12 amino acids. The CDR3 loop reads CASSTDSYGYTF. CDR3 DNA sequence: TGTGCCAGCAGCACCGACAGTTATGGCTACACCTTC.

The chain links TRBV5-5 to TRBJ2-2, with 10 bases fitting TRBD1. This CDR3 has 15 amino acids. Germline V gives CDR1 SGHKS, CDR2 YYEKEE (reference sequence). Trimming took 5 bases from V and 8 from J; bases not matched to a gene: 9. DNA for the CDR3: TGTGCCAGCAGTTTCCAGGGGACAGGGGTTGGGGAGCTGTTTTTT. It is translated as CASSFQGTGVGELFF.

The sample holds a few counts of this clone. The chain uses TRBV6-5 and TRBJ2-1, with TRBD1 matching 9 bases. The CDR3 is 14 residues long. V was pared by 8 bases and J by 5 bases, with 7 bases of the junction left unmatched. Germline values: CDR1 MNHEY, CDR2 SVGAGI. Written as DNA, the CDR3 is TGTGCCAGCCCCGGACAGGGGCCCGACAATGAGCAGTTCTTC. This gives the protein CASPGQGPDNEQFF.

V gene TRBV20-1 combines with J gene TRBJ2-3, with 8 bases aligning to TRBD2. Trimming cost V 3 bases and J 2 bases; bases outside gene matches: 4. CDR3 length equals 14 residues. Per the germline V gene, CDR1 is DFQATT and CDR2 is SNEGSKA (reference sequence). The CDR3 is CSASSGALTDTQYF. The CDR3 bases are TGCAGTGCTAGTAGCGGGGCCCTCACAGATACGCAGTATTTT.

The V call is TRBV20-1, the J call TRBJ2-5; TRBD1 agrees at 8 bases. Germline V gives CDR1 DFQATT, CDR2 SNEGSKA (reference sequence). V was pared by 3 bases and J by 5 bases, with 11 bases of the junction left unmatched. The CDR3 runs to 15 residues. DNA of the CDR3: TGCAGTGCTAGTTACGGACAGGGAGTTACGGAGACCCAGTACTTC. Protein product: CSASYGQGVTETQYF.

The chain employs TRBV19 and TRBJ1-2; 8 bases agree with TRBD1. V gave up 7 bases and J gave up 4 bases; unmatched junction bases: 14. The length of the CDR3 is 16 residues. Germline CDR1 and CDR2: LNHDA and SQIVND (reference sequence). DNA for the CDR3: TGTGCCAGTACGGACGTAGGAGTAGGACAGGGCTATGGCTACACCTTC. This encodes CASTDVGVGQGYGYTF. Filled out from reference TRBV19 and TRBJ1-2, the complete variable domain reads DGGITQSPKYLFRKEGQNVTLSCEQNLNHDAMYWYRQDPGQGLRLIYYSQIVNDFQKGDIAEGYSVSREKKESFPLTVTSAQKNPTAFYLCASTDVGVGQGYGYTFGSGTRLTVV.

The chain is built from TRBV3-1 (or the pseudogene TRBV3-2) and TRBJ2-2; TRBD1 agrees at 10 bases. V dropped 6 bases and J dropped 2; count of bases not matched to a gene: 3. There are 15 residues in the CDR3. Per germline, CDR1 LGHDT and CDR2 YNNKEL (reference sequence). The CDR3 sequence is CASSRTGGNTGELFF. The CDR3 coding sequence is TGTGCCAGCAGTAGGACAGGGGGAAACACCGGGGAGCTGTTTTTT.

This clone was recorded a few times. The V gene is TRBV20-1, the J gene TRBJ2-7, with no clear D. This CDR3 spans 11 amino acids. Looked up from germline, CDR1 is DFQATT and CDR2 is SNEGSKA (reference sequence). Trimming cost V 6 bases and J 6 bases, with 12 bases left between them. Written as DNA, the CDR3 is TGCAGTGCCCATTCAGGATGCGAGCAGTACTTC. Its protein product is CSAHSGCEQYF.

This clone was observed a few times. The CDR3 region has the DNA TGTGCCAGCAGAACGGACAGAGGTAGTTCCCTAGCCAAAAACATTCAGTACTTC. Amino acids: CASRTDRGSSLAKNIQYF. V and J are TRBV2 and TRBJ2-4; D perhaps matches TRBD1 (6 bases). V lost 6 bases and J lost 0, with 21 bases in between. Germline V gene lookup returns CDR1 SNHLY and CDR2 FYNNEI. The CDR3 loop spans 18 amino acids.

The gene calls are TRBV5-6 and TRBJ1-2; no clear D. The CDR3 length is 13 residues. V dropped 4 bases and J dropped 2 bases, with 9 bases sitting between them. Germline V CDR1 and CDR2: SGHDT, YYEEEE. The CDR3 DNA follows: TGTGCCAGCAGCCCGACACCAAACTATGGCTACACCTTC. It codes for CASSPTPNYGYTF.

This clone was counted once. The CDR3 is CSGLGLQNEKLFF. The CDR3 nucleotides are TGCAGCGGCTTGGGGCTCCAGAATGAAAAACTGTTTTTT. This chain uses TRBV29-1 with TRBJ1-4, with D possibly TRBD1 on 5 matching bases. CDR1 is SQVTM and CDR2 is ANQGSEA in the germline V gene. The CDR3 runs to 13 residues. The ends were cut back, 7 bases at V and 5 bases at J, with 14 bases in the middle.

This clone was recorded only once. CDR3 region: CASSWRMGGTEAFF. The CDR3 nucleotides are TGCGCCAGCAGCTGGCGGATGGGAGGAACTGAAGCTTTCTTT. The chain uses TRBV5-1 and TRBJ1-1; D is uncertain. CDR1 SGHRS and CDR2 YFSETQ come from the germline V gene. This CDR3 region has 14 residues. V lost 3 bases, J lost 5 bases, and 14 bases lay in between.

The chain uses TRBV7-9 and TRBJ2-1; 8 positions match TRBD2. CDR1 is SEHNR, CDR2 FQNEAQ, per germline (reference sequence). J was trimmed by 3 bases and V by 3 bases; bases with no gene match: 16. This CDR3 is 19 amino acids long. The CDR3 DNA follows: TGTGCCAGCAGCTTCGATACGAGCGTTCGGGGGGGCCGCTACAATGAGCAGTTCTTC. It codes for CASSFDTSVRGGRYNEQFF.

V and J are TRBV5-5 and TRBJ2-5; D ambiguous. This CDR3 has 14 residues. V lost 8 bases to trimming and J lost 5 bases, with 19 bases between them. Germline CDR1 is SGHKS and CDR2 is YYEKEE (reference sequence). The CDR3 DNA is TGTGCCAGTTCGATACCGAACGCGGCGGAGACCCAGTACTTC. Translated, it gives CASSIPNAAETQYF.

J is TRBJ2-3 and V is TRBV7-9; D is possibly TRBD1 (6 bases). Trimming stripped 4 bases from V and 4 bases from J, with 15 bases between. The CDR3 has 15 amino acids. Germline values: CDR1 SEHNR, CDR2 FQNEAQ (reference sequence). CDR3 nucleotide sequence: TGTGCCAGCAGCTACGTGCTTCAGGGGCCAGATACGCAGTATTTT. It yields the protein CASSYVLQGPDTQYF.

This chain uses TRBV7-2 with TRBJ2-7; D ambiguous. Germline CDR1 and CDR2: SGHTA and FQGNSA. The CDR3 spans 11 residues. Trimming pared 7 bases from V and 3 bases from J, leaving 7 bases between. CDR3 sequence reads: CASTLSYEQYF. For the CDR3, the DNA is TGTGCCAGCACCCTAAGCTACGAGCAGTACTTC.

The chain has TRBV5-3 and TRBJ2-7, with 7 bases lining up with TRBD1. TRBV5-3 is designated an ORF whose function remains uncertain. The CDR3 totals 15 residues. V trimming: 2 bases; J trimming: 7 bases; junction bases outside the gene matches: 12. This chain's CDR3 is CARSFPGQTYDEQYF. CDR3 sequence (DNA): TGTGCCAGAAGCTTTCCGGGACAGACTTATGATGAGCAGTACTTC.

The chain uses TRBV7-9 and TRBJ1-6, with unresolved D. The V gene's germline CDR1 is SEHNR and CDR2 FQNEAQ (reference sequence). V gave up 3 bases and J gave up 0 bases, with 18 bases separating them. This CDR3 has 19 amino acids. The CDR3 DNA is TGTGCCAGCAGCTTCTTAGGGTTGCCCGGGAGCTCCTATAATTCACCCCTCCACTTT. Its protein product is CASSFLGLPGSSYNSPLHF.

The V and J genes are TRBV5-8 and TRBJ2-3, with 9 bases identical to TRBD1. The CDR3 loop spans 16 amino acids. Germline values: CDR1 SGHTS, CDR2 YDEGEE. V trimming: 1 base; J trimming: 5 bases; junction bases outside the gene matches: 8. For the CDR3, the DNA is TGTGCCAGCAGCTTGACCGGGACAGGGTCACAAGATACGCAGTATTTT. Its translation is CASSLTGTGSQDTQYF.

The chain links TRBV5-6 to TRBJ1-2; 12 bases are shared with TRBD1. Unmatched junction bases numbered 8, after V lost 4 bases and J lost 4 bases. Germline V CDR1 and CDR2: SGHDT, YYEEEE. The CDR3 has 16 amino acids. For the CDR3, the DNA is TGTGCCAGCAGCGGCGGGACAGGGGGCGATGGCTATGGCTACACCTTC. Translated: CASSGGTGGDGYGYTF.

This clone was seen a single time. The V call is TRBV30, the J call TRBJ2-2; the D is unclear. Germline V gene data show CDR1 as GTSNPN and CDR2 as SVGIG (reference sequence). This CDR3 is 15 amino acids long. Trimming stripped 2 bases from V and 8 bases from J, with 18 bases between. The CDR3 region is CAWSRSPLSVGELFF. CDR3 nucleotide sequence: TGTGCCTGGAGTAGGAGCCCGTTAAGTGTGGGGGAGCTGTTTTTT.

V and J are TRBV4-2 and TRBJ1-6; no firm D call. V shed 3 bases and J shed 7 bases, with 7 bases lying between them. The germline gives CDR1 LGHNA, CDR2 YNFKEQ. The CDR3 consists of 13 residues. The CDR3 reads CASSQQRNSPLHF. The DNA of the CDR3 is TGTGCCAGCAGCCAGCAGAGGAATTCACCCCTCCACTTT.

The V call is TRBV4-3, the J call TRBJ2-7; possible D gene TRBD2, 7 bases. V was shortened by 2 bases and J by 0 bases, with 17 bases between the two germline ends. Germline CDR1 LGHNA, CDR2 YSLEER. The CDR3 sequence is 17 residues long. The CDR3 region is CASSQWRAGALSYEQYF. CDR3 in DNA: TGCGCCAGCAGCCAATGGAGGGCGGGGGCCCTCTCCTACGAGCAGTACTTC.

This chain links TRBV6-6 with TRBJ1-3; a weak D match, TRBD1 (5 bases). Between the trimmed V and J ends, which lost 6 bases and 2 bases, there was a span of 8 bases. The germline V gene has CDR1 MNHNY and CDR2 SVGAGI (reference sequence). This CDR3 spans 13 amino acids. The chain's CDR3 is CASRSGAGNTIYF. The CDR3 nucleotides are TGTGCCAGCAGGTCGGGGGCTGGAAACACCATATATTTT.

V gene TRBV6-6 combines with J gene TRBJ1-2, with D perhaps matching TRBD1 (5 bases). Trimming removed 4 bases at V and 0 bases at J, with 12 bases between. The germline V gene has CDR1 MNHNY and CDR2 SVGAGI (reference sequence). The CDR3 has 15 amino acids. The CDR3 nucleotides are TGTGCCAGCAGTTTGCCCCGGGGGGCTAACTATGGCTACACCTTC. Its translation is CASSLPRGANYGYTF.